This T cell receptor (beta chain) originates from a study of control samples from healthy donors and cancer patients. The table came from immunoSEQ multiplex PCR; TCRdb's copy has only in-frame clones and leaves some out. This sample has about 140,000 clones; 80% to 95% occur once, and the top ten carry over 9%. The junction had 2 bases not matched to a gene; V was cut back by 3 bases and J by 4 bases. Germline assignment: CDR1 SEHNR and CDR2 FQNEAQ (reference sequence). This CDR3 contains 14 residues. This clone was seen a single time. This chain uses TRBV7-9 with TRBJ2-2, with TRBD2 matching over 7 bases. What was sequenced was blood. The clonotype originates from a man aged 25 to 40 in good health. The CDR3 is CASSFSGGTGELFF. CDR3 bases: TGTGCCAGCAGCTTTTCGGGGGGCACCGGGGAGCTGTTTTTT. The full variable domain, with the rest looked up from reference TRBV7-9 and TRBJ2-2, is DTGVSQNPRHKITKRGQNVTFRCDPISEHNRLYWYRQTLGQGPEFLTYFQNEAQLEKSRLLSDRFSAERPKGSFSTLEIQRTEQGDSAMYLCASSFSGGTGELFFGEGSRLTVL.